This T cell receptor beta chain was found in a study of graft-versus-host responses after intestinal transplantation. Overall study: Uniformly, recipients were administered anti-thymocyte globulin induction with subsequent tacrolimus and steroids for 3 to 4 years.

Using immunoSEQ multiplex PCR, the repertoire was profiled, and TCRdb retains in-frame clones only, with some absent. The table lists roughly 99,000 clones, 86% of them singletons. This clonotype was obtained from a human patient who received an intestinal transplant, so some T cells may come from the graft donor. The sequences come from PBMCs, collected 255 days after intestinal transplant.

The CDR3 sequence: CASSWDGGNTIYF. CDR3 in DNA: TGTGCCAGCAGCTGGGACGGAGGAAACACCATATATTTT. The chain combines TRBV5-6 with TRBJ1-3, with D perhaps matching TRBD1 (5 bases). V dropped 3 bases and J dropped 4 bases, with 8 bases sitting between them. Germline V gene sequence: CDR1 SGHDT, CDR2 YYEEEE. The CDR3 extends over 13 amino acids.